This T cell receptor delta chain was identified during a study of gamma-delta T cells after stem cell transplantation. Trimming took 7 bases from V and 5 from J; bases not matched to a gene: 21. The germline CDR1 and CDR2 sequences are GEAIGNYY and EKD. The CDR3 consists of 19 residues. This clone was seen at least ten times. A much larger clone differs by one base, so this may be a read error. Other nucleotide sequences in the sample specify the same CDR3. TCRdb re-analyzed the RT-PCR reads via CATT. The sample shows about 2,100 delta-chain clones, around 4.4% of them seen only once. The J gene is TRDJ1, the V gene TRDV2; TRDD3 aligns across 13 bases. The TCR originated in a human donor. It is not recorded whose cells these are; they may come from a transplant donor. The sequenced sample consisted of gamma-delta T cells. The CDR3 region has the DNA TGTGCCTGCGACCTTACTCGTACTGGGGGATACGCCGGTCCTGATAAACTCATCTTT. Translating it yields CACDLTRTGGYAGPDKLIF.